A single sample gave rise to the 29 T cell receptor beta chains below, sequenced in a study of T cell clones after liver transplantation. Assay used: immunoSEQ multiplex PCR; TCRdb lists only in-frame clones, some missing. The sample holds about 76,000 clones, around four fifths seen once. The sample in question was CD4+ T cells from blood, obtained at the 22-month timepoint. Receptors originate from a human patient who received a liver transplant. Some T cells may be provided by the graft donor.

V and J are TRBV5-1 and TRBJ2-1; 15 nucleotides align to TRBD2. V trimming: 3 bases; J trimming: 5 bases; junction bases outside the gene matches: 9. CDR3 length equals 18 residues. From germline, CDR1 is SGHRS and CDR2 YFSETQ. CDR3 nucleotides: TGCGCCAGCAGCTCCCACCTCGGGACTAGCGGGGGGAACAATGAGCAGTTCTTC. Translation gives CASSSHLGTSGGNNEQFF.

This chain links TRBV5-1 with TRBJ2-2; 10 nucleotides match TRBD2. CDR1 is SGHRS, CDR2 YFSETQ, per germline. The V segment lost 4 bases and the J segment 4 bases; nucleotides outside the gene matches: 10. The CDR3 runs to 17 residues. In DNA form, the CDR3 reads TGCGCCAGCAGCCATAAGAGCGGGGGGGCGTCCACCGGGGAGCTGTTTTTT. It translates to CASSHKSGGASTGELFF.

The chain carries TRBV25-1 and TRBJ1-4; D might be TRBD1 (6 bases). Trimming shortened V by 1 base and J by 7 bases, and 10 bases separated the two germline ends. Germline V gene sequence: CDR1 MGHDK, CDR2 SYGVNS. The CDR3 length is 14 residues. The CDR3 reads CASSESTGREKLFF. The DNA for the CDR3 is TGTGCCAGCAGTGAATCGACAGGCCGTGAAAAACTGTTTTTT.

CDR3 sequence reads: CASSYRSGSRDEQFF. The CDR3 nucleotides are TGTGCCAGCAGTTACCGTAGCGGGAGTCGGGATGAGCAGTTCTTC. V gene TRBV6-5 combines with J gene TRBJ2-1; TRBD2 matches 9 bases. The germline CDR1 and CDR2 sequences are MNHEY and SVGAGI. J was trimmed by 8 bases and V by 2 bases; bases with no gene match: 7. The CDR3 has 15 residues.

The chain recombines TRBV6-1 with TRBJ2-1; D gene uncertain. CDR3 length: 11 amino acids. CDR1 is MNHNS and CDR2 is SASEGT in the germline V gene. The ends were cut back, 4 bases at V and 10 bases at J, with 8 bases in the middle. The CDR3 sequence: CASSALWEQFF. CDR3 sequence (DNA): TGTGCCAGCAGTGCTTTATGGGAGCAGTTCTTC.

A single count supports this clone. The CDR3 reads CASIRRTDNEQFF. Here the CDR3 DNA reads TGTGCCAGCATACGGCGGACCGACAATGAGCAGTTCTTC. The J gene is TRBJ2-1, the V gene TRBV7-8; no clear D gene. V gave up 7 bases and J gave up 5 bases, with 12 bases separating them. There are 13 residues in the CDR3. Germline CDR1 reads SGHVS; CDR2 reads FQNEAQ.

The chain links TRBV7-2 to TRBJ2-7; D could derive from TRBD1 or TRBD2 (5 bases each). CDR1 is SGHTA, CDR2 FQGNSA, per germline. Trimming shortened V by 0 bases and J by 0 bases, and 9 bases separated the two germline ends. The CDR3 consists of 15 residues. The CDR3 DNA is TGTGCCAGCAGCTTAGCCGGGACGGTCTCCTACGAGCAGTACTTC. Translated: CASSLAGTVSYEQYF.

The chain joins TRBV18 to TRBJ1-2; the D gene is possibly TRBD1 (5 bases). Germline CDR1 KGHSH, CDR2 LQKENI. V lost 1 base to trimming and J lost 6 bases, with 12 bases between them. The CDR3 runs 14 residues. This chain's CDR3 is CASSPQPGLDGYTF. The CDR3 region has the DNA TGTGCCAGCTCACCACAGCCAGGGTTGGATGGCTACACCTTC.

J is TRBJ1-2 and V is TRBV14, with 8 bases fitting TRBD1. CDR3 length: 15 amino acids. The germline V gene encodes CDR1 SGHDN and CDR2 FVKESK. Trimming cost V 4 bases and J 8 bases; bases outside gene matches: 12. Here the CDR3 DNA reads TGTGCCAGCAGCCTGTTCTTCCAGGGGGCAGGAGGCTACACCTTC. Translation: CASSLFFQGAGGYTF.

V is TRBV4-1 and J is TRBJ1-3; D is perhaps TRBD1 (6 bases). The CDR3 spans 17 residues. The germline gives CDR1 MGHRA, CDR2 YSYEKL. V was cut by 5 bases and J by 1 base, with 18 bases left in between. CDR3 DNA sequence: TGCGCCAGCAGCACGGAGGGGGGCGGCCATTCTGGAAACACCATATATTTT. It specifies CASSTEGGGHSGNTIYF.

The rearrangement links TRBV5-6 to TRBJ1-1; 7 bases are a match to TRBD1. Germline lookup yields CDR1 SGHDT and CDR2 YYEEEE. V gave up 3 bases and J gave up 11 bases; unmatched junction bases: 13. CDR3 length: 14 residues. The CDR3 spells CASSSYSRGRLAFF. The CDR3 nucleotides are TGTGCCAGCAGCTCATATTCGAGGGGGCGCCTTGCTTTCTTT.

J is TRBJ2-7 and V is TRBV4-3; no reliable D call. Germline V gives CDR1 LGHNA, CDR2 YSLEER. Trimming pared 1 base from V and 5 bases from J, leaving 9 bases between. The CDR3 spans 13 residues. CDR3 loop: CASSQGATHEQYF. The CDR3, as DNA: TGCGCCAGCAGCCAAGGAGCGACCCACGAGCAGTACTTC.

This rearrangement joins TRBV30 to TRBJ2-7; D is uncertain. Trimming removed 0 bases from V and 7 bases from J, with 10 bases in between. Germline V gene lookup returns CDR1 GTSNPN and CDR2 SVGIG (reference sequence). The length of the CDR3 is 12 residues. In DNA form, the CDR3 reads TGTGCCTGGAGTGTCCAGCTTGGGGAGCAGTACTTC. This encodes CAWSVQLGEQYF. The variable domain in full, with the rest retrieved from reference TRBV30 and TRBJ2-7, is SQTIHQWPATLVQPVGSPLSLECTVEGTSNPNLYWYRQAAGRGLQLLFYSVGIGQISSEVPQNLSASRPQDRQFILSSKKLLLSDSGFYLCAWSVQLGEQYFGPGTRLTVT.

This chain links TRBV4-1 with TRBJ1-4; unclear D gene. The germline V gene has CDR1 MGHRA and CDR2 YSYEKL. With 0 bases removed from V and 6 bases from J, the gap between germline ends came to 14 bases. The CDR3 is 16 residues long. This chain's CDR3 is CASSQDTGRGHEKLFF. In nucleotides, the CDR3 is TGCGCCAGCAGCCAAGATACGGGAAGAGGCCATGAAAAACTGTTTTTT.

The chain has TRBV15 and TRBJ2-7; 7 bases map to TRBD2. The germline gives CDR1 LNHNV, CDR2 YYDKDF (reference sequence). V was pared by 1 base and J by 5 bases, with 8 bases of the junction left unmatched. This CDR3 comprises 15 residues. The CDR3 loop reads CATSRGAGLENEQYF. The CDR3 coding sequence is TGTGCCACCAGCAGAGGTGCCGGACTAGAGAACGAGCAGTACTTC.

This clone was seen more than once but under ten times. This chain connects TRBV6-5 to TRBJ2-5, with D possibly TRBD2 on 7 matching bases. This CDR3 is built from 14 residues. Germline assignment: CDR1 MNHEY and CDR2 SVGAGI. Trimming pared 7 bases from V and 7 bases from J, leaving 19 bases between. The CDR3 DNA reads TGTGCCAGCACCGACCGACGGGGGGCCGGGACCCAGTACTTC. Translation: CASTDRRGAGTQYF.

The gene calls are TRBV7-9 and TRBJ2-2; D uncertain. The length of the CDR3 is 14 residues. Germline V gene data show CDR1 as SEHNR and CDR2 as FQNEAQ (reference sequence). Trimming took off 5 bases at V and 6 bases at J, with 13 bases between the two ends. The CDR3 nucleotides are TGTGCCAGCAGCACCATTGGGGTCCCCGGGGAGCTGTTTTTT. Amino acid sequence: CASSTIGVPGELFF.

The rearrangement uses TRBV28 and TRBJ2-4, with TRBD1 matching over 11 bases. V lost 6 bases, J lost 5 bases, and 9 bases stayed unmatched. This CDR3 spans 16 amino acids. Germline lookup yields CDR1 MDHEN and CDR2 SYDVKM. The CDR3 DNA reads TGTGCCAGCAGCCCAACCTGGGGACAGGGGGAAAACATTCAGTACTTC. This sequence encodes CASSPTWGQGENIQYF.

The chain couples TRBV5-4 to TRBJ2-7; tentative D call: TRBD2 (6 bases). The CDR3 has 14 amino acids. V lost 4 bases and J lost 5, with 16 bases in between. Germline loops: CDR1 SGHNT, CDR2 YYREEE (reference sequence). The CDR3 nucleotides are TGTGCCAGCAGCCGGGGACTCCCCGGGAACGAGCAGTACTTC. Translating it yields CASSRGLPGNEQYF.

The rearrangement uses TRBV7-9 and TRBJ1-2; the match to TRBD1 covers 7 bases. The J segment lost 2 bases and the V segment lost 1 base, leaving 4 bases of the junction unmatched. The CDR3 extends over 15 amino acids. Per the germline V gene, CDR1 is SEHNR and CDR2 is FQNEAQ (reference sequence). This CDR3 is CASSLGDRANYGYTF. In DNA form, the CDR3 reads TGTGCCAGCAGCTTAGGCGACAGGGCCAACTATGGCTACACCTTC.

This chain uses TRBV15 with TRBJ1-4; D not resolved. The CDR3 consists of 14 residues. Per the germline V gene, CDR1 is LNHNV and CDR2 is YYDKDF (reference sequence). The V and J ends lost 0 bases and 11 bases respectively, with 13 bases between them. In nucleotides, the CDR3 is TGTGCCACCAGCAGAGAGATTCGGGGAGGGAAACTGTTTTTT. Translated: CATSREIRGGKLFF.

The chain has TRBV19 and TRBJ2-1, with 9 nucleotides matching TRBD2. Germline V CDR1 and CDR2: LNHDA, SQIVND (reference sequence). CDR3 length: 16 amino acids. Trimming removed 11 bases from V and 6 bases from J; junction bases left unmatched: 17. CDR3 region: CALRAAVAGGPNEQFF. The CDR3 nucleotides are TGTGCCCTTCGAGCTGCAGTGGCGGGAGGGCCCAATGAGCAGTTCTTC.

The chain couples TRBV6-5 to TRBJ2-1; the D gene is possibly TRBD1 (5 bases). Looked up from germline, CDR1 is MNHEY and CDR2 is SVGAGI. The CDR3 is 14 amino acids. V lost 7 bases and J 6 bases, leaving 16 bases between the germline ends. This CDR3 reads CASTREPGSNEQFF. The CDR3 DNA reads TGTGCCAGCACTCGAGAGCCAGGGTCCAATGAGCAGTTCTTC.

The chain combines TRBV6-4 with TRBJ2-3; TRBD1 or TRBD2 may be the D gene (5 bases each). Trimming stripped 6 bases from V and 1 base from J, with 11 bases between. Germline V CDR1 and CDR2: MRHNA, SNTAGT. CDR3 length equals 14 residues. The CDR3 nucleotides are TGTGCCAGCAGCAGGGAGATGGGCACAGATACGCAGTATTTT. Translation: CASSREMGTDTQYF.

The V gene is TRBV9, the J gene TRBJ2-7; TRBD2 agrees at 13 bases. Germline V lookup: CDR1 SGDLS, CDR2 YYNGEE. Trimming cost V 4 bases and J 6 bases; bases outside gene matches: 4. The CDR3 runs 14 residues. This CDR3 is CASSPGLAGSEQYF. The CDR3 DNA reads TGTGCCAGCAGCCCGGGACTAGCGGGATCCGAGCAGTACTTC.

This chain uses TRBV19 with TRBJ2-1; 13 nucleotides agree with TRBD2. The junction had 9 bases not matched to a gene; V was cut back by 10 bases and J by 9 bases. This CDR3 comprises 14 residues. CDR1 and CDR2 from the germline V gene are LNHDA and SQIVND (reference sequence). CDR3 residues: CATTLAGGGFEQFF. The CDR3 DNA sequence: TGTGCCACCACACTAGCGGGAGGGGGGTTTGAGCAGTTCTTC.

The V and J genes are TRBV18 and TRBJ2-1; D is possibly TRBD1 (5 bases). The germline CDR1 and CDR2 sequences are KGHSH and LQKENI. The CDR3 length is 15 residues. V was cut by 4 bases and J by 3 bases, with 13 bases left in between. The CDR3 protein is CASSLYTDNYNEQFF. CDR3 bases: TGTGCCAGCTCACTGTATACGGACAACTACAATGAGCAGTTCTTC.

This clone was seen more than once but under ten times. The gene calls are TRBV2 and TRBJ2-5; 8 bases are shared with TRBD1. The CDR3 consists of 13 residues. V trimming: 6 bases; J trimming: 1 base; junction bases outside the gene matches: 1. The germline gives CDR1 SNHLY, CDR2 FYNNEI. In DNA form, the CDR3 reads TGTGCCAGCAGCGGACAGGGCCAAGAGACCCAGTACTTC. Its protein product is CASSGQGQETQYF.

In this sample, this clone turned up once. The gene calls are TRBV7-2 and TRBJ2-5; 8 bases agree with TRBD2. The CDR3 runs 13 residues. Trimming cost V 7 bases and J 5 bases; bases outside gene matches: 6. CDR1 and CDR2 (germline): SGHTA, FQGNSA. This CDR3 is CASMMAGGETQYF. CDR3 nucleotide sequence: TGTGCCAGCATGATGGCGGGAGGCGAGACCCAGTACTTC.